These 13 T cell receptor beta chains came from one sample sequenced in a study of OX40 agonist ivuxolimab in advanced cancers. The data were produced by immunoSEQ multiplex PCR, yet TCRdb's version contains in-frame clones alone and is incomplete. Among about 50,000 clones, 80% to 85% were seen once, and the ten largest hold over 3%. The sequencing here drew on CD4+ or CD8+ T cells sorted from blood, taken in a trial of the OX40 agonist ivuxolimab. These receptors all come from an adult with an advanced solid tumor such as melanoma, head and neck, liver or kidney cancer.

This chain connects TRBV4-2 to TRBJ2-7; tentative D call: TRBD2 (6 bases). The CDR3 loop spans 20 amino acids. The germline gives CDR1 LGHNA, CDR2 YNFKEQ. The V end lost 0 bases, the J end lost 3 bases, and 27 bases lay between the germline ends. This CDR3 is CASSQDLRQTRLVPDYEQYF. The CDR3, as DNA: TGTGCCAGCAGCCAAGATTTGCGGCAGACAAGACTAGTCCCGGACTACGAGCAGTACTTC.

The CDR3 DNA reads TGTGCCAGCGGGCAGGGTCAGGGTGAGCAGTTCTTC. Its translation is CASGQGQGEQFF. The V call is TRBV2, the J call TRBJ2-1; maybe TRBD1 (5 bases). The germline gives CDR1 SNHLY, CDR2 FYNNEI. This CDR3 region has 12 residues. Deletions cut 8 bases from V and 9 bases from J, with 14 bases between.

This clone was picked up one time. The rearrangement uses TRBV18 and TRBJ2-5; 9 positions agree with TRBD1. The germline gives CDR1 KGHSH, CDR2 LQKENI. This CDR3 spans 15 amino acids. J was trimmed by 4 bases and V by 2 bases; bases with no gene match: 5. DNA of the CDR3: TGTGCCAGCTCACCAGAACAGGGGGCCGGAGAGACCCAGTACTTC. This gives the protein CASSPEQGAGETQYF.

The DNA of the CDR3 is TGTGCCAGCAGCCCAGGACAGGTCTCCTACAATGAGCAGTTCTTC. Protein product: CASSPGQVSYNEQFF. The chain uses TRBV6-6 and TRBJ2-1, with 7 bases fitting TRBD1. The germline CDR1 and CDR2 sequences are MNHNY and SVGAGI (reference sequence). This CDR3 is built from 15 residues. After removal of 6 bases from V and 0 bases from J, the junction contained 5 bases not matched to a gene.

The gene calls are TRBV5-1 and TRBJ1-3; D is perhaps TRBD1 (5 bases). V was cut by 2 bases and J by 3 bases, with 9 bases left in between. Germline CDR1 is SGHRS and CDR2 is YFSETQ. The CDR3 length is 14 residues. The CDR3 bases are TGCGCCAGCAGCTTATGGGGGAATGGAAACACCATATATTTT. It specifies CASSLWGNGNTIYF.

This chain links TRBV2 with TRBJ2-5; D gene ambiguous. The CDR3 is 14 residues long. V was trimmed by 6 bases and J by 1 base, leaving 12 bases between them. The germline V gene has CDR1 SNHLY and CDR2 FYNNEI. CDR3 protein: CASRLYSPQETQYF. The CDR3 DNA is TGTGCCAGCAGACTATACAGCCCCCAAGAGACCCAGTACTTC.

The V call is TRBV7-6, the J call TRBJ2-3; TRBD2 matches at 12 bases. This CDR3 contains 16 residues. Trimming cost V 5 bases and J 4 bases; bases outside gene matches: 7. Per the germline V gene, CDR1 is SGHVS and CDR2 is FNYEAQ. CDR3 nucleotide sequence: TGTGCCAGCAGCCGTTCTAGCGGGGGGGTATCAGATACGCAGTATTTT. It codes for CASSRSSGGVSDTQYF. Using reference TRBV7-6 and TRBJ2-3 for the parts outside the CDR3, the full variable domain is GAGVSQSPRYKVTKRGQDVALRCDPISGHVSLYWYRQALGQGPEFLTYFNYEAQQDKSGLPNDRFSAERPEGSISTLTIQRTEQRDSAMYRCASSRSSGGVSDTQYFGPGTRLTVL.

This clone occurred a few times. This sequence joins TRBV19 and TRBJ1-2; 8 bases match TRBD1. The ends lost 4 bases at V and 5 bases at J; junction bases unmatched: 9. This CDR3 region has 15 residues. From germline, CDR1 is LNHDA and CDR2 SQIVND (reference sequence). CDR3 amino acids: CASSTADGTGYGYTF. The CDR3 coding sequence is TGTGCCAGTAGTACCGCCGACGGGACAGGTTATGGCTACACCTTC.

The rearrangement links TRBV11-2 to TRBJ1-1, with D possibly being TRBD1 (6 bases). The ends were cut back, 5 bases at V and 4 bases at J, with 20 bases in the middle. This CDR3 region has 16 residues. The germline CDR1 and CDR2 sequences are SGHAT and FQNNGV. For the CDR3, the DNA is TGTGCCAGCAGCCCGCACAGGGACCCTGAGGGCACTGAAGCTTTCTTT. Its translation: CASSPHRDPEGTEAFF.

This clone was recorded once. The chain joins TRBV15 to TRBJ2-4, with D possibly being TRBD2 (6 bases). V was shortened by 0 bases and J by 0 bases, with 6 bases between the two germline ends. This CDR3 comprises 15 residues. The germline V gene has CDR1 LNHNV and CDR2 YYDKDF (reference sequence). CDR3 amino acids: CATSRDGGAKNIQYF. DNA of the CDR3: TGTGCCACCAGCAGAGACGGGGGAGCCAAAAACATTCAGTACTTC. The variable domain in full, completed from reference TRBV15 and TRBJ2-4, reads DAMVIQNPRYQVTQFGKPVTLSCSQTLNHNVMYWYQQKSSQAPKLLFHYYDKDFNNEADTPDNFQSRRPNTSFCFLDIRSPGLGDTAMYLCATSRDGGAKNIQYFGAGTRLSVL.

The J gene is TRBJ1-4, the V gene TRBV6-5, with D perhaps matching TRBD1 (6 bases). Germline values: CDR1 MNHEY, CDR2 SVGAGI. This CDR3 region has 15 residues. V lost 6 bases and J 8 bases, leaving 19 bases between the germline ends. CDR3 sequence (DNA): TGTGCCAGCAGGAGGGGGGACCAGGGGCAAGAAAAACTGTTTTTT. Translated, it gives CASRRGDQGQEKLFF.

This clone appeared a single time. The chain joins TRBV9 to TRBJ2-5, with TRBD1 as a possible D gene (6 bases). Germline V CDR1 and CDR2: SGDLS, YYNGEE. The CDR3 sequence is 16 residues long. Between the trimmed V and J ends, which lost 2 bases and 7 bases, there was a span of 21 bases. CDR3 coding DNA: TGTGCCAGCAGCGTTTCCCCGGACAGAAGACTTGGGACCCAGTACTTC. Amino acids: CASSVSPDRRLGTQYF.

This chain connects TRBV5-5 to TRBJ1-1; a weak D match, TRBD1 (5 bases). The V gene's germline CDR1 is SGHKS and CDR2 YYEKEE (reference sequence). CDR3 size: 14 residues. The germline V and J ends were trimmed by 0 bases and 3 bases, with 9 bases remaining between them. CDR3 in DNA: TGTGCCAGCAGCTTGGGTTTAGGGGACACTGAAGCTTTCTTT. It codes for CASSLGLGDTEAFF.